A single sample is the source of the 30 T cell receptor beta chains below, sequenced in a study of blood T cell repertoires in COVID-19. The data were produced by immunoSEQ multiplex PCR, yet TCRdb's version contains in-frame clones alone and is incomplete. The data contain about 360,000 clones, approximately 82% of them seen just once; the ten biggest clones take up about 3%. The sequencing sample was made of peripheral blood. The receptors shown here come from a man younger than 45 with active or convalescent COVID-19.

This chain uses TRBV3-1 (or the pseudogene TRBV3-2) with TRBJ1-1, with no clear D. The CDR3 consists of 13 residues. Trimming took off 4 bases at V and 5 bases at J, with 11 bases between the two ends. CDR1 is LGHDT, CDR2 YNNKEL, per germline (reference sequence). CDR3 protein: CASSPTGLTEAFF. DNA of the CDR3: TGTGCCAGCAGCCCGACGGGGTTGACTGAAGCTTTCTTT.

The chain carries TRBV5-6 and TRBJ1-1; D is unclear. V dropped 0 bases and J dropped 9 bases, with 15 bases sitting between them. This CDR3 is built from 14 residues. Germline CDR1 is SGHDT and CDR2 is YYEEEE. CDR3 DNA: TGTGCCAGCAGCTTGGTGGAGTCTCGGGGAAAAGCTTTCTTT. Encoded protein: CASSLVESRGKAFF.

The chain couples TRBV5-8 to TRBJ1-4; D remains unclear. The CDR3 extends over 12 amino acids. The V gene lost 4 bases and the J gene lost 13 bases, with 14 bases spanning the gap. Germline V gene lookup returns CDR1 SGHTS and CDR2 YDEGEE. CDR3: CASSPLLPGLFF. CDR3 DNA sequence: TGTGCCAGCAGCCCGCTTCTTCCGGGACTGTTTTTT.

This clone was picked up one time. This rearrangement joins TRBV19 to TRBJ2-3; 12 bases align to TRBD2. The CDR3 consists of 18 residues. V lost 3 bases and J lost 0; bases outside the gene matches: 7. Germline V CDR1 and CDR2: LNHDA, SQIVND (reference sequence). The CDR3 sequence: CASSIPSGGARSTDTQYF. CDR3 DNA: TGTGCCAGTAGTATTCCTAGCGGGGGGGCACGTAGCACAGATACGCAGTATTTT.

The chain has TRBV28 and TRBJ2-7; TRBD1 agrees at 8 bases. There are 15 residues in the CDR3. The junction had 10 bases not matched to a gene; V was cut back by 7 bases and J by 2 bases. Germline assignment: CDR1 MDHEN and CDR2 SYDVKM. CDR3 residues: CASIEDAGGTYEQYF. The CDR3 nucleotides read TGTGCCAGCATAGAGGATGCAGGGGGCACCTACGAGCAGTACTTC.

The count of this clone is one. The V call is TRBV7-2, the J call TRBJ1-6; 9 bases agree with TRBD1. The V segment lost 2 bases and the J segment 7 bases; nucleotides outside the gene matches: 9. The CDR3 has 17 amino acids. Germline assignment: CDR1 SGHTA and CDR2 FQGNSA. CDR3 protein: CASSLPGTGLLNSPLHF. The CDR3 DNA follows: TGTGCCAGCAGCTTACCCGGGACAGGGCTACTGAATTCACCCCTCCACTTT.

This clone was seen once. The chain carries TRBV6-2 or TRBV6-3 and TRBJ2-1; 7 bases are shared with TRBD1. CDR3 length equals 15 residues. In germline, CDR1 is MNHEY, CDR2 SVGEGT. Trimming at V came to 5 bases and at J to 5 bases, leaving 9 bases not matched to a gene. The CDR3: CASSHERDRDNEQFF. The CDR3 DNA sequence: TGTGCCAGCAGTCACGAACGGGACAGAGACAATGAGCAGTTCTTC.

The V call is TRBV19, the J call TRBJ1-2, with D perhaps TRBD1 (5 bases). The CDR3 has 17 residues. The germline V gene encodes CDR1 LNHDA and CDR2 SQIVND (reference sequence). V was trimmed by 0 bases and J by 4 bases, leaving 18 bases between them. The DNA for the CDR3 is TGTGCCAGTAGTATAGATGAGAGCACAGGCCGGCCCTATGGCTACACCTTC. It is translated as CASSIDESTGRPYGYTF.

This chain links TRBV18 with TRBJ1-1; a weak D match, TRBD1 (5 bases). V was trimmed by 4 bases and J by 12 bases, leaving 15 bases between them. Germline lookup yields CDR1 KGHSH and CDR2 LQKENI. This CDR3 has 12 amino acids. The CDR3 coding sequence is TGTGCCAGCTCACGCCTCCGGGACTCGACTTTCTTT. Its translation: CASSRLRDSTFF.

V gene TRBV7-2 combines with J gene TRBJ1-5; D gene uncertain. This CDR3 region has 13 residues. V shed 2 bases and J shed 3 bases, with 5 bases lying between them. The V gene's germline CDR1 is SGHTA and CDR2 FQGNSA. DNA for the CDR3: TGTGCCAGCAGCTTACAGGTCAATCAGCCCCAGCATTTT. It encodes CASSLQVNQPQHF.

The gene calls are TRBV19 and TRBJ1-1; TRBD1 aligns across 7 bases. The length of the CDR3 is 16 residues. The junction had 8 bases not matched to a gene; V was cut back by 4 bases and J by 0 bases. Germline V gene sequence: CDR1 LNHDA, CDR2 SQIVND (reference sequence). CDR3 sequence (DNA): TGTGCCAGTAGTAGCCCCAACAGGGGATTGAACACTGAAGCTTTCTTT. It is translated as CASSSPNRGLNTEAFF.

The V and J genes are TRBV28 and TRBJ1-3; D uncertain. The CDR3 length is 18 residues. Per germline, CDR1 MDHEN and CDR2 SYDVKM. V lost 7 bases to trimming and J lost 0 bases, with 22 bases between them. The CDR3 spells CASKTPPGRRISGNTIYF. The CDR3 region has the DNA TGTGCCAGCAAGACCCCGCCAGGCAGGCGCATCTCTGGAAACACCATATATTTT.

This clone has just one count. This chain links TRBV28 with TRBJ1-5; D is uncertain. The CDR3 extends over 14 amino acids. In germline, CDR1 is MDHEN, CDR2 SYDVKM. V lost 3 bases and J 7 bases, leaving 13 bases between the germline ends. CDR3 in DNA: TGTGCCAGCAGTTTGGGGAGGAGTAGGCAGCCCCAGCATTTT. It codes for CASSLGRSRQPQHF. The full variable domain, in which reference TRBV28 and TRBJ1-5 provide the parts outside the CDR3, is DVKVTQSSRYLVKRTGEKVFLECVQDMDHENMFWYRQDPGLGLRLIYFSYDVKMKEKGDIPEGYSVSREKKERFSLILESASTNQTSMYLCASSLGRSRQPQHFGDGTRLSIL.

The chain is built from TRBV2 and TRBJ2-7; 13 bases are a match to TRBD2. Germline lookup yields CDR1 SNHLY and CDR2 FYNNEI. CDR3 length: 19 amino acids. The V gene end was trimmed by 6 bases and the J gene end by 0 bases; junction bases not matched to a gene: 14. For the CDR3, the DNA is TGTGCCAGCAGCCACACCGGGGGACTAGCGGGGCCCACCTCCTACGAGCAGTACTTC. Translated, it gives CASSHTGGLAGPTSYEQYF.

The genes are TRBV27 and TRBJ2-5; tentatively, D is TRBD2 (5 bases). V was cut by 2 bases and J by 2 bases, with 12 bases left in between. From germline, CDR1 is MNHEY and CDR2 SMNVEV (reference sequence). The CDR3 is 15 residues long. DNA of the CDR3: TGTGCCAGCAGTTTAACCGGGGAACGGCAAGAGACCCAGTACTTC. Its translation: CASSLTGERQETQYF.

The CDR3 bases are TGTGCCACCAGTGATCCACTGAGTAACTATGGCTACACCTTC. Residues: CATSDPLSNYGYTF. The rearrangement uses TRBV24-1 and TRBJ1-2; D is uncertain. Germline CDR1 reads KGHDR; CDR2 reads SFDVKD. This CDR3 is built from 14 residues. Trimming removed 3 bases at V and 1 base at J, with 8 bases between.

The rearrangement uses TRBV4-2 and TRBJ1-5; D is uncertain. V was trimmed by 1 base and J by 5 bases, leaving 6 bases between them. CDR3 size: 13 residues. Germline V CDR1 and CDR2: LGHNA, YNFKEQ. Here the CDR3 DNA reads TGTGCCAGCAGCCAAGCGTTTGATCAGCCCCAGCATTTT. Translated: CASSQAFDQPQHF.

The rearrangement joins TRBV27 to TRBJ2-7; 8 positions match TRBD2. The trim removed 3 bases at V and 7 bases at J, leaving 11 bases unmatched. The CDR3 is 15 amino acids. CDR1 and CDR2 from the germline V gene are MNHEY and SMNVEV (reference sequence). The CDR3 loop is CASSFGGRKSEEQYF. The CDR3 bases are TGTGCCAGCAGTTTTGGCGGGAGGAAGTCGGAAGAGCAGTACTTC.

This chain joins TRBV30 and TRBJ1-2; D not certain. V dropped 8 bases and J dropped 4 bases, with 14 bases sitting between them. Germline assignment: CDR1 GTSNPN and CDR2 SVGIG (reference sequence). This CDR3 comprises 12 residues. CDR3 DNA: TGTGCCCAGTGGGGAGGAGGCTATGGCTACACCTTC. It specifies CAQWGGGYGYTF.

J is TRBJ1-4 and V is TRBV30; tentative D call: TRBD1 (6 bases). Per germline, CDR1 GTSNPN and CDR2 SVGIG (reference sequence). The CDR3 consists of 14 residues. Deletions cut 0 bases from V and 7 bases from J, with 12 bases between. The CDR3 nucleotides read TGTGCCTGGAGTGTCCGGGGGGCGGGTGAAAAACTGTTTTTT. Translation: CAWSVRGAGEKLFF.

The V gene is TRBV7-8, the J gene TRBJ2-3; 13 positions match TRBD2. V was pared by 5 bases and J by 2 bases, with 7 bases of the junction left unmatched. The germline gives CDR1 SGHVS, CDR2 FQNEAQ. The CDR3 runs 17 residues. In nucleotides, the CDR3 is TGTGCCAGCAGCCTTCGACTAGCGGGGGGAGACACAGATACGCAGTATTTT. Amino acids: CASSLRLAGGDTDTQYF.

This clone showed up just once. CDR3 in DNA: TGTGCCAGTCGACTGGGACAGGCCGCCTACGAGCAGTACTTC. As protein: CASRLGQAAYEQYF. V is TRBV5-5 and J is TRBJ2-7; 8 positions agree with TRBD1. CDR3 length equals 14 residues. Germline V lookup: CDR1 SGHKS, CDR2 YYEKEE (reference sequence). Trimming took 8 bases from V and 2 from J; bases not matched to a gene: 9.

In DNA form, the CDR3 reads TGCGCCAGCAGCACAACGACAGGCCCTAATGAAAAACTGTTTTTT. Its protein product is CASSTTTGPNEKLFF. The chain has TRBV5-1 and TRBJ1-4; tentative D call: TRBD1 (6 bases). The germline V gene encodes CDR1 SGHRS and CDR2 YFSETQ. The V gene lost 4 bases and the J gene lost 3 bases, with 13 bases spanning the gap. The CDR3 has 15 amino acids.

The chain is built from TRBV24-1 and TRBJ2-1, with TRBD2 matching 14 bases. CDR3 length: 17 residues. Looked up from germline, CDR1 is KGHDR and CDR2 is SFDVKD. V dropped 7 bases and J dropped 6; count of bases not matched to a gene: 10. The CDR3 DNA sequence: TGTGCCACCAGCCTCCCCCTGGGACTAGCGGGGGCCAATGAGCAGTTCTTC. Its translation: CATSLPLGLAGANEQFF.

The genes are TRBV7-9 and TRBJ1-2, with D tentatively TRBD1 (5 bases). CDR1 is SEHNR, CDR2 FQNEAQ, per germline (reference sequence). This CDR3 spans 13 amino acids. The ends were cut back, 4 bases at V and 4 bases at J, with 10 bases in the middle. The chain's CDR3 is CASSSGWGYGYTF. DNA of the CDR3: TGTGCCAGCAGCTCAGGGTGGGGCTATGGCTACACCTTC. The full variable domain, its missing parts supplied by reference TRBV7-9 and TRBJ1-2, is DTGVSQNPRHKITKRGQNVTFRCDPISEHNRLYWYRQTLGQGPEFLTYFQNEAQLEKSRLLSDRFSAERPKGSFSTLEIQRTEQGDSAMYLCASSSGWGYGYTFGSGTRLTVV.

The gene calls are TRBV2 and TRBJ2-6; D perhaps matches TRBD1 (6 bases). This CDR3 region has 16 residues. Trimming left V 2 bases short and J 4 bases short, with 12 bases between. CDR1 and CDR2 from the germline V gene are SNHLY and FYNNEI. The CDR3 nucleotides read TGTGCCAGCAGTGAACTCAGGGGACCCGGGGCCAACGTCCTGACTTTC. Encoded protein: CASSELRGPGANVLTF.

The rearrangement joins TRBV15 to TRBJ2-7; 10 positions match TRBD1. V was pared by 1 base and J by 0 bases, with 0 bases of the junction left unmatched. The CDR3 length is 15 residues. Germline CDR1 is LNHNV and CDR2 is YYDKDF (reference sequence). In nucleotides, the CDR3 is TGTGCCACCAGCAGAGGGGACAGGGGCTCCTACGAGCAGTACTTC. Encoded protein: CATSRGDRGSYEQYF.

This rearrangement joins TRBV7-2 to TRBJ1-1; no clear D gene. V lost 2 bases to trimming and J lost 5 bases, with 3 bases between them. Per the germline V gene, CDR1 is SGHTA and CDR2 is FQGNSA. CDR3 length: 11 residues. CDR3 in amino acids: CASSLRTEAFF. The DNA of the CDR3 is TGTGCCAGCAGCTTACGGACTGAAGCTTTCTTT.

This clone has a single count. V is TRBV7-3 and J is TRBJ2-3; TRBD2 aligns across 9 bases. The CDR3 extends over 15 amino acids. Germline loops: CDR1 SGHTA, CDR2 FQGTGA. The junction had 2 bases not matched to a gene; V was cut back by 3 bases and J by 1 base. CDR3 amino acids: CASSFRTSGTDTQYF. The CDR3 nucleotides are TGTGCCAGCAGCTTTCGGACTAGCGGCACAGATACGCAGTATTTT. Full variable domain (outside the CDR3, taken from reference TRBV7-3 and TRBJ2-3): GAGVSQTPSNKVTEKGKYVELRCDPISGHTALYWYRQSLGQGPEFLIYFQGTGAADDSGLPNDRFFAVRPEGSVSTLKIQRTERGDSAVYLCASSFRTSGTDTQYFGPGTRLTVL.

The genes are TRBV6-5 and TRBJ2-2; 7 nucleotides match TRBD2. V dropped 6 bases and J dropped 5; count of bases not matched to a gene: 3. The CDR3 is made up of 13 amino acids. Germline V gene lookup returns CDR1 MNHEY and CDR2 SVGAGI. This CDR3 is CASRHGGTGELFF. CDR3 DNA sequence: TGTGCCAGCAGACACGGGGGGACCGGGGAGCTGTTTTTT.